The text below deals with one T cell receptor beta chain. Its antigen is undetermined. This entry is derived from a study of CXCR3-negative and CXCR3-positive naive CD8 T cells. Overall study results and limits: Each naive subset displayed comparably high diversity, whereas memory CD8+ cells displayed much lower diversity.

TRB cDNA was prepared as libraries by UMI-labeled 5' RACE. TCRdb reprocessed the 5' RACE reads and keeps a single row for each CDR3 protein, giving no DNA. In total, the table holds approximately 83,000 distinct CDR3 sequences. Germline V gene sequence: CDR1 SGHAT, CDR2 FQDESV (reference sequence). This CDR3 region has 14 residues. CD45RO-CCR7+CD27+CD95- cells counted as naive CD8+ T cells. This rearrangement joins TRBV11-1 to TRBJ2-7; TCRdb designates TRBD1, a call that cannot be tested without DNA. The sequence derives from a human donor in good health. Some clones in this sample may be carry-over from other donors' samples. Sample: naive CXCR3- CD8+ T cells from blood. As to subset: CD45RO-CCR7+CD27+CD95- naive CD8+ T cells lacking CXCR3 (TNR3-). The CDR3: CASSLHGTNYEQYF.